The T cell receptor (beta chain) under discussion was sequenced for a study of OX40 agonist ivuxolimab in advanced cancers. Some background on the complete study: Ivuxolimab was an agonistic, fully human IgG2 monoclonal antibody directed against OX40 (CD134), a costimulatory receptor. Intravenous ivuxolimab was administered to patients every 2 weeks at six dose levels: 0.01, 0.1, 0.3, 1.5, 3 and 10 mg/kg. Of the 50 to 55 patients in dose escalation, about 20 had hepatocellular carcinoma, some 15 had melanoma, 9 had renal cell carcinoma and 9 had head and neck cancer. In the dose-escalation cohort, 82.7% of patients were male, and the mean age was about 55 years, with a range of about 23 to 80. Patients were allowed to have had prior anti-PD-1, anti-PD-L1 or anti-CTLA-4 therapy, and roughly two fifths of the dose-escalation patients had been treated with checkpoint inhibitors. Partial responses were achieved by three dose-escalation patients, of whom one had hepatocellular carcinoma and two had cutaneous melanoma. Peripheral TCRbeta sequencing was intended to test whether TCR sequence diversity was altered and clonal T-cell expansion was caused by ivuxolimab. The monotherapy dose-escalation portion (N of about 57 patients) of the phase I ivuxolimab trial is reported in the paper. The paper's findings and limits, for the study overall: Which antigens the clonally expanded peripheral T cells were specific for was not determined. Low levels of normalized T-cell clonal expansion were also shown by some nonresponding patients. After ivuxolimab, CD8+ T cells had more expanded clones than CD4+ T cells on average. In the 0.1-3.0 mg/kg groups, partial responders were among the patients with the lowest normalized peripheral clonal expansion, particularly in CD8+ T cells. At doses of 0.1 to 3.0 mg/kg, clonal expansion of both CD4+ and CD8+ blood T cells was observed from baseline to week 6.

Patients with a history of autoimmune disease or receiving systemic immunosuppression were excluded from the trial. Peripheral blood for TCR sequencing was collected from all dose cohorts at baseline, on cycle 4 day 1, and on cycle 7 day 1. Samples were obtained from an open-label, multicenter, first-in-human phase I dose-escalation trial of ivuxolimab. The trial enrolled adults with locally advanced or metastatic head and neck squamous cell, hepatocellular, melanoma or renal cell carcinoma. Before TCR sequencing, CD4+ and CD8+ T cells were separately sorted from peripheral blood. Sequences ENHRY (CDR1) and SYGVKD (CDR2) are obtained from the germline V gene. Relative to germline, V is 2 bases shorter and J is 0 bases shorter, with 8 bases between their ends. Taken from cysteine to phenylalanine, the CDR3 has 15 residues. Kept here is only the CDR3 DNA, which spans 45 bases and is read in frame from base 1.

This clone was found a few times. What this receptor recognizes is not known. Base quality data are lacking; no much larger clone is found one base away. To sequence the TCRbeta CDR3 region, genomic DNA was isolated from the sorted cells. TCRbeta CDR3 regions were sequenced using the immunoSEQ Assay. As stored in TCRdb, this immuneACCESS dataset retains in-frame rearrangements with V and J assigned. A fraction of the clones does not appear; measured against another copy, unresolved V genes explain less than half of the discrepancy, and the remainder lacks a known reason. This sample has about 79,000 clones in its table, and 85% to 95% of those were observed once. The ten largest clones add up to more than 9.5% of the sample.

The chain couples TRBV10-3 to TRBJ2-1; perhaps TRBD2 is the D gene, with 5 bases matching. The sequences come from CD4+ or CD8+ T cells sorted from blood, collected in a trial of the OX40 agonist ivuxolimab. This receptor was obtained from an adult with an advanced solid tumor such as melanoma, head and neck, liver or kidney cancer. CDR3 sequence: CAISEVASSYNEQFF. At the DNA level, the sequence is TGTGCCATCAGTGAGGTAGCGAGCTCCTACAATGAGCAGTTCTTC.